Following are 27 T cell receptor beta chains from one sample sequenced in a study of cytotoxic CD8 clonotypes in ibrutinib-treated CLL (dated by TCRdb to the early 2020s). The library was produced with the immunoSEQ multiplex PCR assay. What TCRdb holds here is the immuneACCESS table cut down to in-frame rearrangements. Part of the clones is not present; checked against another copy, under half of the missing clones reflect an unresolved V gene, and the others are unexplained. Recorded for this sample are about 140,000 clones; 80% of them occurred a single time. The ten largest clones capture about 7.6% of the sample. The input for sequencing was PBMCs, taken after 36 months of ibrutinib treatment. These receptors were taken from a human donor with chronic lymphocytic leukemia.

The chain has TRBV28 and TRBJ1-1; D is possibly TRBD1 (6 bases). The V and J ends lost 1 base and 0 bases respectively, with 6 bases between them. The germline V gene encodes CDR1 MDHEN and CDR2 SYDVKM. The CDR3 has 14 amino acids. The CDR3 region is CASSLYRVNTEAFF. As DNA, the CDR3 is TGTGCCAGCAGTTTATACAGGGTGAACACTGAAGCTTTCTTT.

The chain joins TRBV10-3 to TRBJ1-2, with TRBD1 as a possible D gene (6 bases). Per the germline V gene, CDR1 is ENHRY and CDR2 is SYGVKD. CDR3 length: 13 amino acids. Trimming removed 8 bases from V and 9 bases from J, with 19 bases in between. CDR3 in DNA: TGTGCCATCTACCTACAGGGACGGAAGAGCTACACCTTC. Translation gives CAIYLQGRKSYTF.

The CDR3: CASSGTGGNTEAFF. The CDR3 nucleotides are TGTGCCAGCAGTGGGACTGGGGGTAACACTGAAGCTTTCTTT. This chain joins TRBV2 and TRBJ1-1, with D tentatively TRBD1 (5 bases). Trimming stripped 4 bases from V and 2 bases from J, with 11 bases between. The V gene's germline CDR1 is SNHLY and CDR2 FYNNEI. The CDR3 extends over 14 amino acids. Filled out from reference TRBV2 and TRBJ1-1, the complete variable domain reads EPEVTQTPSHQVTQMGQEVILRCVPISNHLYFYWYRQILGQKVEFLVSFYNNEISEKSEIFDDQFSVERPDGSNFTLKIRSTKLEDSAMYFCASSGTGGNTEAFFGQGTRLTVV.

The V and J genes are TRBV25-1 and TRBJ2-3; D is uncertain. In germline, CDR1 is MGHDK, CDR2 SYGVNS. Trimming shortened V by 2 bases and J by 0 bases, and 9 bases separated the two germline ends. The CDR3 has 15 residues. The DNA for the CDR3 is TGTGCCAGCAGTGAAATTTCCGCTAGCACAGATACGCAGTATTTT. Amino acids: CASSEISASTDTQYF.

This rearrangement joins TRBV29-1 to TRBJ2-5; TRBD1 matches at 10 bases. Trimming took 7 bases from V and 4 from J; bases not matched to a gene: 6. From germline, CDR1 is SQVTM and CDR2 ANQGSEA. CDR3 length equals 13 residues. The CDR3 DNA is TGCAGCGCCAAAGACAGGGGGCGAGAGACCCAGTACTTC. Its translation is CSAKDRGRETQYF.

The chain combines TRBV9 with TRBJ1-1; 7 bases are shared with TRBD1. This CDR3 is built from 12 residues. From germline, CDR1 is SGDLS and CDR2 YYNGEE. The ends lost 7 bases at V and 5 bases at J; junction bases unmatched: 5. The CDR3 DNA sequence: TGTGCCAGCTCAGGGGGGGTGACTGAAGCTTTCTTT. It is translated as CASSGGVTEAFF.

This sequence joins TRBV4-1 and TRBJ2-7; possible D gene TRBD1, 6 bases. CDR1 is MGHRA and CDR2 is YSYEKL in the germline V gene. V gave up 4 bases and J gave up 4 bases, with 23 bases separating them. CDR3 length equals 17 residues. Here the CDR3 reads CASSRQRAGADGYEQYF. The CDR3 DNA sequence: TGCGCCAGCAGCCGGCAACGAGCAGGGGCGGACGGGTACGAGCAGTACTTC.

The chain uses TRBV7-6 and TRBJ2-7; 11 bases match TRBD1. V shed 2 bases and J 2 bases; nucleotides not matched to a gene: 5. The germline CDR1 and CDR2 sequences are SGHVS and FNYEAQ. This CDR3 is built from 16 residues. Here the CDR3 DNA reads TGTGCCAGCAGCTTAATAGGGGGACAGGGGGCCTACGAGCAGTACTTC. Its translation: CASSLIGGQGAYEQYF.

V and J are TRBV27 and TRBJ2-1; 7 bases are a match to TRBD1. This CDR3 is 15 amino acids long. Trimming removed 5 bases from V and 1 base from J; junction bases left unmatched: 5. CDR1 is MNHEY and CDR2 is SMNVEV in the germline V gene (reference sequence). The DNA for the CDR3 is TGTGCCAGCAGTCCCAGGACAGGTTCCTACAATGAGCAGTTCTTC. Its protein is CASSPRTGSYNEQFF.

The CDR3 here is CASSPFLGNYEQYF. CDR3 sequence (DNA): TGTGCCAGCAGCCCGTTCTTGGGGAACTACGAGCAGTACTTC. V and J are TRBV7-2 and TRBJ2-7; D gene ambiguous. CDR1 is SGHTA and CDR2 is FQGNSA in the germline V gene. The V end was cut by 5 bases, the J end by 3 bases, with 14 bases between. The CDR3 runs to 14 residues.

DNA of the CDR3: TGCGCCAGCAGCCCGGGGACTGCTAATGAAAAACTGTTTTTT. As protein: CASSPGTANEKLFF. This sequence joins TRBV5-1 and TRBJ1-4, with D maybe TRBD1 (5 bases). The CDR3 sequence is 14 residues long. The V and J ends lost 4 bases and 3 bases respectively, with 10 bases between them. The germline gives CDR1 SGHRS, CDR2 YFSETQ.

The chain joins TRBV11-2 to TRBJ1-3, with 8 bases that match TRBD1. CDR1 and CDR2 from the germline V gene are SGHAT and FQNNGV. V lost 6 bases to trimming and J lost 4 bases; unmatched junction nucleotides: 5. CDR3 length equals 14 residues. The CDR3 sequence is CASRNRGGGNTIYF. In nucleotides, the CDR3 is TGTGCCAGCAGAAACAGGGGGGGAGGAAACACCATATATTTT.

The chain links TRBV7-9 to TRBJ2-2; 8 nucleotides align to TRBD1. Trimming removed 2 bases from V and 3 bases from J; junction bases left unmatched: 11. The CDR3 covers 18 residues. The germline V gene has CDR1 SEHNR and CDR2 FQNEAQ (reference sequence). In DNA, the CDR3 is TGTGCCAGCAGCTTATTTCGGACAGGGAATAGGGACACCGGGGAGCTGTTTTTT. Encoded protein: CASSLFRTGNRDTGELFF.

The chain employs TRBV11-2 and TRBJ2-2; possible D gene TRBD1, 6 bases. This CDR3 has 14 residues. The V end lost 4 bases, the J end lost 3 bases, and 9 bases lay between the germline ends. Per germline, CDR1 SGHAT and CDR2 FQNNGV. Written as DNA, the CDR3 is TGTGCCAGCAGCTCGGACAGATACACCGGGGAGCTGTTTTTT. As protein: CASSSDRYTGELFF.

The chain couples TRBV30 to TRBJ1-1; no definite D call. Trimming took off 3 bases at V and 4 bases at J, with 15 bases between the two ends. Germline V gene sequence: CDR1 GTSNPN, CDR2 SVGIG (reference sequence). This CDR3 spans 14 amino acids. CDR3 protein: CAWSQIVRATEAFF. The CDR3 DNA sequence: TGTGCCTGGAGCCAAATAGTGCGGGCCACTGAAGCTTTCTTT.

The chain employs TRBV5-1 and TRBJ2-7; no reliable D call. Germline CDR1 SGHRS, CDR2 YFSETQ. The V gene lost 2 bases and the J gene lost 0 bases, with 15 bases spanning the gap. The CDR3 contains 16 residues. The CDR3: CASSFGPEKHSYEQYF. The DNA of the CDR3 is TGCGCCAGCAGCTTTGGCCCAGAGAAACACTCCTACGAGCAGTACTTC.

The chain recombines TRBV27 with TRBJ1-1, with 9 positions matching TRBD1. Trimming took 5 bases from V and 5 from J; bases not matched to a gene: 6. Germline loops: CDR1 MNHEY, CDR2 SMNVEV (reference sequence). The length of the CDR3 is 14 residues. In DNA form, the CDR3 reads TGTGCCAGCAGTATCGACAGGGGGAGGACTGAAGCTTTCTTT. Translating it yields CASSIDRGRTEAFF.

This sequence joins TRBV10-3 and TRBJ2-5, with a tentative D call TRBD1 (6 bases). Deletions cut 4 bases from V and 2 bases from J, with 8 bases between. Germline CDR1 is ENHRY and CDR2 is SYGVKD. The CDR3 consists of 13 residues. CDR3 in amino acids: CAISVDRQETQYF. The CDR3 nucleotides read TGTGCCATCAGTGTTGACAGGCAAGAGACCCAGTACTTC.

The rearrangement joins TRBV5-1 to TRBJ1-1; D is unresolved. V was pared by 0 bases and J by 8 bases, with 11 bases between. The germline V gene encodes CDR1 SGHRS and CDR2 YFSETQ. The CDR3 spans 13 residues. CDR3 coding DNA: TGCGCCAGCAGCTTGGACGATCGGTTGGAAGCTTTCTTT. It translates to CASSLDDRLEAFF.

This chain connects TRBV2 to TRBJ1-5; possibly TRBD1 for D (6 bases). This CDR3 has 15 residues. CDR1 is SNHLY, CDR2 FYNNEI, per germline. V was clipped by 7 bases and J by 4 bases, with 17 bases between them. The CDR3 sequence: CASKQGFLGNQPQHF. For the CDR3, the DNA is TGTGCCAGCAAACAGGGATTCTTGGGAAATCAGCCCCAGCATTTT. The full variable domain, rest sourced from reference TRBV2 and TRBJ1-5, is EPEVTQTPSHQVTQMGQEVILRCVPISNHLYFYWYRQILGQKVEFLVSFYNNEISEKSEIFDDQFSVERPDGSNFTLKIRSTKLEDSAMYFCASKQGFLGNQPQHFGDGTRLSIL.

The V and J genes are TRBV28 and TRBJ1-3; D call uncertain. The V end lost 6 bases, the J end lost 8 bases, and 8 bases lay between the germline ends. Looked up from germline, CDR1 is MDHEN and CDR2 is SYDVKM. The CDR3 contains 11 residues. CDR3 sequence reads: CASSVRDTIYF. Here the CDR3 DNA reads TGTGCCAGCAGCGTACGAGACACCATATATTTT.

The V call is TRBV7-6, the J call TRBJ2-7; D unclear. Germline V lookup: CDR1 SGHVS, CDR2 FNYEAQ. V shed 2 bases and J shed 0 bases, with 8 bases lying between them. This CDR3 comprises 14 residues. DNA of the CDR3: TGTGCCAGCAGCTTATATCGAAACTCCTACGAGCAGTACTTC. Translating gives CASSLYRNSYEQYF.

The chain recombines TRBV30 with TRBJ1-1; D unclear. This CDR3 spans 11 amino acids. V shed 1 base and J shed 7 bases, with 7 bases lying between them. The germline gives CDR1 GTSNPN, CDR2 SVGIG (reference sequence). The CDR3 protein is CAWSGGGEAFF. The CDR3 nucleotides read TGTGCCTGGAGTGGAGGAGGTGAAGCTTTCTTT.

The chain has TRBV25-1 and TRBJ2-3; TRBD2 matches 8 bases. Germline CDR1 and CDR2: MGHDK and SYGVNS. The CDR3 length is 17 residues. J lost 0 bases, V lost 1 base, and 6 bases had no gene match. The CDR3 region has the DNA TGTGCCAGCAGTGAATTTGGTAGCGGGACTAGCACAGATACGCAGTATTTT. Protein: CASSEFGSGTSTDTQYF.

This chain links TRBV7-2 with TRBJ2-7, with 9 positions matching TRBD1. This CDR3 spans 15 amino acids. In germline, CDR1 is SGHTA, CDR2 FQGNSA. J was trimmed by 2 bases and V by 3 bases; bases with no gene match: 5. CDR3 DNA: TGTGCCAGCAGCTTTGGGACAGGGCAAACCTACGAGCAGTACTTC. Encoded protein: CASSFGTGQTYEQYF.

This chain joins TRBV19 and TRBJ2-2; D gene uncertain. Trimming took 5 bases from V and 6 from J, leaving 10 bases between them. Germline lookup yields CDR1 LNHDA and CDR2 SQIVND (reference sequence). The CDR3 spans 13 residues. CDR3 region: CASSVRGSGELFF. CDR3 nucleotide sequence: TGTGCCAGTAGTGTCCGTGGTTCCGGGGAGCTGTTTTTT.

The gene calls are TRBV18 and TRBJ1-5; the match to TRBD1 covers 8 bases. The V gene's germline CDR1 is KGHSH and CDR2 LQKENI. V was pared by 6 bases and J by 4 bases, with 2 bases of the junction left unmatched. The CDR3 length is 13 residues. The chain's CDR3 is CASSGQGNQPQHF. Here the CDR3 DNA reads TGTGCCAGCTCCGGACAGGGAAATCAGCCCCAGCATTTT.